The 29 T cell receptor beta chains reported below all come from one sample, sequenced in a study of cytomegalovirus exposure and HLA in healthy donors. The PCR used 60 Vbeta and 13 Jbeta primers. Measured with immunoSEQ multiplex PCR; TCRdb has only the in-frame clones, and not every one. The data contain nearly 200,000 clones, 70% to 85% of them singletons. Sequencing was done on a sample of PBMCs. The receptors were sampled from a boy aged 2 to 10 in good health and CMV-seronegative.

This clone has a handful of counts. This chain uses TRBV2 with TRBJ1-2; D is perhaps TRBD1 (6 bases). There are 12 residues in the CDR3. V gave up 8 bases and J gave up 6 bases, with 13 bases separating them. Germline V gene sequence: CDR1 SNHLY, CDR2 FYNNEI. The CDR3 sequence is CASHRAGDGYTF. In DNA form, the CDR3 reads TGTGCCAGCCACAGGGCTGGAGATGGCTACACCTTC.

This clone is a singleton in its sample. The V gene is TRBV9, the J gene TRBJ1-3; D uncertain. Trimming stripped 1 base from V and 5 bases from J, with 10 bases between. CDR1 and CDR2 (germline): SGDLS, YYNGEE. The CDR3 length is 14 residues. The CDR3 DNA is TGTGCCAGCAGCGTATGGGCAGACCGAAACACCATATATTTT. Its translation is CASSVWADRNTIYF.

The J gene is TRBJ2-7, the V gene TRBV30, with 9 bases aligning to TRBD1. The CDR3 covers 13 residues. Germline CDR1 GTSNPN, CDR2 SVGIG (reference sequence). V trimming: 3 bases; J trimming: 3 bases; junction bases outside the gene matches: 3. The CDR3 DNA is TGTGCCTGGAGGGTGACAGGGGGCTACGAGCAGTACTTC. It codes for CAWRVTGGYEQYF.

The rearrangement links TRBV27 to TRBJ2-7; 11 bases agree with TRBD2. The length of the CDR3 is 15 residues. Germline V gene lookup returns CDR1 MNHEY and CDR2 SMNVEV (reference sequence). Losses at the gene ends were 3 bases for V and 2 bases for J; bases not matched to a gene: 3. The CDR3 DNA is TGTGCCAGCAGTTTTACTAGCGGGGGCGCCTACGAGCAGTACTTC. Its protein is CASSFTSGGAYEQYF.

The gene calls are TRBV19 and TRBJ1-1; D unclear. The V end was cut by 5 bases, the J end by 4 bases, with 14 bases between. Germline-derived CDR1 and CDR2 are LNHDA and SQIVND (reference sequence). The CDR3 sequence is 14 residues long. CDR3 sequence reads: CASSARVFSTEAFF. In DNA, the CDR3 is TGTGCCAGTAGTGCCCGGGTTTTTAGCACTGAAGCTTTCTTT.

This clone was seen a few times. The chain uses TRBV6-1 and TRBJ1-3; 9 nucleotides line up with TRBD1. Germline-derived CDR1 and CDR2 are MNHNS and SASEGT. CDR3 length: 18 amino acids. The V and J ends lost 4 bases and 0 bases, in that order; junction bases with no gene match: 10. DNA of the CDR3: TGTGCCAGCAGTGTTGGCAGGGACAGGGTTTACTCTGGAAACACCATATATTTT. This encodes CASSVGRDRVYSGNTIYF.

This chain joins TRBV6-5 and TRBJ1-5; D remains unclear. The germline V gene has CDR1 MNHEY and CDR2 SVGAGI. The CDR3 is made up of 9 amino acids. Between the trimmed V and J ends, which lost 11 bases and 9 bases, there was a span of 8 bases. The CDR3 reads CAELWPQHF. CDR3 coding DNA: TGTGCCGAGTTGTGGCCCCAGCATTTT.

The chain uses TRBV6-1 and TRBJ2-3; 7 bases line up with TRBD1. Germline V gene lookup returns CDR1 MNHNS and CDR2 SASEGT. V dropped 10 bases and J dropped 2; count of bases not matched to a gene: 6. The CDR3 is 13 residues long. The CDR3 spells CATTGQITDTQYF. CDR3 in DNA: TGTGCCACCACGGGACAGATCACAGATACGCAGTATTTT.

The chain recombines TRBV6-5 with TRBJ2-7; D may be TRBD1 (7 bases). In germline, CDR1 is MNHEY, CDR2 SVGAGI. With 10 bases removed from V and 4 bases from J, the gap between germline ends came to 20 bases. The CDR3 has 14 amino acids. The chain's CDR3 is CATLNFQGGYEQYF. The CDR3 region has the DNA TGTGCCACCCTTAATTTCCAGGGGGGATACGAGCAGTACTTC.

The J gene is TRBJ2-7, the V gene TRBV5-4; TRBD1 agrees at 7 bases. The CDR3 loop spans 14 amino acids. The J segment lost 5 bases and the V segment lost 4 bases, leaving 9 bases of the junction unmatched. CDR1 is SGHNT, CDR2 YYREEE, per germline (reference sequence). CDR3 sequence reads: CASSRRDSPDEQYF. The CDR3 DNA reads TGTGCCAGCAGCCGCCGGGACAGTCCTGACGAGCAGTACTTC. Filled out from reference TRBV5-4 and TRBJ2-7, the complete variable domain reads ETGVTQSPTHLIKTRGQQVTLRCSSQSGHNTVSWYQQALGQGPQFIFQYYREEENGRGNFPPRFSGLQFPNYSSELNVNALELDDSALYLCASSRRDSPDEQYFGPGTRLTVT.

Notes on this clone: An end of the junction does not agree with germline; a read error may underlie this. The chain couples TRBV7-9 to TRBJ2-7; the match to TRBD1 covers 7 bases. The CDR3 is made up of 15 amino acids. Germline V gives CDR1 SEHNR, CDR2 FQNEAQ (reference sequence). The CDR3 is CSSSLRQGGGYEQYF. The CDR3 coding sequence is TGTTCCAGCAGCTTACGTCAAGGGGGCGGCTACGAGCAGTACTTC.

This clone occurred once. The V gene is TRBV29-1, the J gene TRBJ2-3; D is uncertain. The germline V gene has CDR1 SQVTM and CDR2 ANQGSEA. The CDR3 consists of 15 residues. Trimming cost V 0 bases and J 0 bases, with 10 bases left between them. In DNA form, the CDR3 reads TGCAGCGTTGAAGATGGCCCGTTGAGCACAGATACGCAGTATTTT. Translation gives CSVEDGPLSTDTQYF.

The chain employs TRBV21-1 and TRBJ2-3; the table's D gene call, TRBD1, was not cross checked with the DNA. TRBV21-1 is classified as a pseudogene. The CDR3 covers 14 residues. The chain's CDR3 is CAGGTQGPTDTQYF. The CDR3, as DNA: TGTGCCGGGGGAACCCAGGGGCCCACAGATACGCAGTATTTT.

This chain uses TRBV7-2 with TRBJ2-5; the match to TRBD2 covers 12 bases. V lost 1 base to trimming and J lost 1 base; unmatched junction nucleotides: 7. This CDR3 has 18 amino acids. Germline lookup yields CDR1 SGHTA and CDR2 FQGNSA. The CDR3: CASSLVTSGGPRQETQYF. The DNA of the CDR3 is TGTGCCAGCAGCTTAGTGACTAGCGGGGGCCCACGCCAAGAGACCCAGTACTTC.

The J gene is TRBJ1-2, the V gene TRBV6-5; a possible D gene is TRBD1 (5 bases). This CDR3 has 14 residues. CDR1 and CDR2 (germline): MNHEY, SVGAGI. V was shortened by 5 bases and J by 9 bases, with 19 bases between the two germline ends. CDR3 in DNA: TGTGCCAGCAGTACCCCGGGGGGACCTATGAGCTACACCTTC. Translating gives CASSTPGGPMSYTF.

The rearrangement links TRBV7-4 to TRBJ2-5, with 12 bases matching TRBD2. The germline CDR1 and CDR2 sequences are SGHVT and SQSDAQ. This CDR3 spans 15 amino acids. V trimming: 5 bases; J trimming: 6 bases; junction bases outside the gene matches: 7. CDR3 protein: CASSGLAGLRKTQYF. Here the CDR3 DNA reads TGTGCCAGCAGCGGACTAGCGGGGCTGAGAAAGACCCAGTACTTC.

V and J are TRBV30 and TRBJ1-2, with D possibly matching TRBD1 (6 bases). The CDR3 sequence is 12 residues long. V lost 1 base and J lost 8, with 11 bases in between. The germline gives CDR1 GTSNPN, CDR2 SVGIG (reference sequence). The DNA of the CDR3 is TGTGCCTGGAGTGGACAGGCCTGGGGCTACACCTTC. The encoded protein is CAWSGQAWGYTF.

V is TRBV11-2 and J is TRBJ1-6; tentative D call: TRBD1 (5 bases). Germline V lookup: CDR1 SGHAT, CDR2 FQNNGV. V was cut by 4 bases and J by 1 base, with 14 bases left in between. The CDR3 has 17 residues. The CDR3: CASSSYRGISYNSPLHF. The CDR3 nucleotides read TGTGCCAGCAGCTCATACCGGGGGATTTCCTATAATTCACCCCTCCACTTT.

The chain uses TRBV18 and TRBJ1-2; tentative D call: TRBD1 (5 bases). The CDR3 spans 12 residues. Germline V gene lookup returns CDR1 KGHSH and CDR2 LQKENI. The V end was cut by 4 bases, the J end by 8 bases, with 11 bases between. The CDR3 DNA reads TGTGCCAGCTCACAGGGGTGGAAGGGCTACACCTTC. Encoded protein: CASSQGWKGYTF. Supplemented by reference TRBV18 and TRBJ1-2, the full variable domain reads NAGVMQNPRHLVRRRGQEARLRCSPMKGHSHVYWYRQLPEEGLKFMVYLQKENIIDESGMPKERFSAEFPKEGPSILRIQQVVRGDSAAYFCASSQGWKGYTFGSGTRLTVV.

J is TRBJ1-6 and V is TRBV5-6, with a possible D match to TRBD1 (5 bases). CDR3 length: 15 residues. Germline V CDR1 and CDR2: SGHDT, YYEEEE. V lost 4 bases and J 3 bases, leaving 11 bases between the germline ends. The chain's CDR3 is CASSLDRNYNSPLHF. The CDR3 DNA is TGTGCCAGCAGCCTAGACAGAAACTATAATTCACCCCTCCACTTT.

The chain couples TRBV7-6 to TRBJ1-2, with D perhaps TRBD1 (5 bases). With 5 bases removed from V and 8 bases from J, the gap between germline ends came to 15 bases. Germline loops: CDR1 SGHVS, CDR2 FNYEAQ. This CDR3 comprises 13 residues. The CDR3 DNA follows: TGTGCCAGCAGCGAACATCCAGGGTGGGGCTACACCTTC. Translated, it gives CASSEHPGWGYTF.

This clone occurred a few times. The CDR3 nucleotides read TGTGCCAGCGACGCGGGACAGCCTGGGGGCTATGGCTACACCTTC. Translation gives CASDAGQPGGYGYTF. This chain uses TRBV6-1 with TRBJ1-2; 7 bases agree with TRBD1. Germline V gene data show CDR1 as MNHNS and CDR2 as SASEGT. V lost 8 bases, J lost 4 bases, and 13 bases stayed unmatched. The CDR3 has 15 residues.

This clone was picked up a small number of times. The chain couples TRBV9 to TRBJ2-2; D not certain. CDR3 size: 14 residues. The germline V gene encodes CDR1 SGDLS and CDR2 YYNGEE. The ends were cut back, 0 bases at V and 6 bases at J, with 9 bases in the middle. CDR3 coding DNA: TGTGCCAGCAGCGTAGAGTTGCAGGCCGGGGAGCTGTTTTTT. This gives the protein CASSVELQAGELFF.

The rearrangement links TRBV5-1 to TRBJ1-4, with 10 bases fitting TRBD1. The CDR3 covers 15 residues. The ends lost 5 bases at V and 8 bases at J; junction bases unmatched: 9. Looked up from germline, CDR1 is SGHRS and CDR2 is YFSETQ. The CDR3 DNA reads TGCGCCAGCAGTTATACCGGGACAGGGGAAGAAAAACTGTTTTTT. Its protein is CASSYTGTGEEKLFF.

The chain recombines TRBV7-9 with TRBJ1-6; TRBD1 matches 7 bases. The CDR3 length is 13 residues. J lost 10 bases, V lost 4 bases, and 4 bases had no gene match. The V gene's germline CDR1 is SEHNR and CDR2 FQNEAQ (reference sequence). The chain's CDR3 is CASSSGGGSPLHF. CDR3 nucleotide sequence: TGTGCCAGCAGCTCAGGGGGTGGCTCACCCCTCCACTTT. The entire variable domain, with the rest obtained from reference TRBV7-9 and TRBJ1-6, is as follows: DTGVSQNPRHKITKRGQNVTFRCDPISEHNRLYWYRQTLGQGPEFLTYFQNEAQLEKSRLLSDRFSAERPKGSFSTLEIQRTEQGDSAMYLCASSSGGGSPLHFGNGTRLTVT.

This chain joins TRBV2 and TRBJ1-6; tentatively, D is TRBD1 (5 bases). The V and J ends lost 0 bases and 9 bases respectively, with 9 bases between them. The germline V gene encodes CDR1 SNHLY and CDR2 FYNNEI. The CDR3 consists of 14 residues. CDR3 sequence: CASSEALRGSPLHF. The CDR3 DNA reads TGTGCCAGCAGTGAAGCGCTTAGGGGTTCACCCCTCCACTTT. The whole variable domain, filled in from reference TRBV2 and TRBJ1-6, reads EPEVTQTPSHQVTQMGQEVILRCVPISNHLYFYWYRQILGQKVEFLVSFYNNEISEKSEIFDDQFSVERPDGSNFTLKIRSTKLEDSAMYFCASSEALRGSPLHFGNGTRLTVT.

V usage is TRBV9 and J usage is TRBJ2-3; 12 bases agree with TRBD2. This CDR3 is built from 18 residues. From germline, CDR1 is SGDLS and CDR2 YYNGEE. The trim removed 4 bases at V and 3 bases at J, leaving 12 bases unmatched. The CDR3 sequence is CASSPLVASGGETDTQYF. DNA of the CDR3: TGTGCCAGCAGCCCTCTGGTGGCTAGCGGGGGGGAAACAGATACGCAGTATTTT.

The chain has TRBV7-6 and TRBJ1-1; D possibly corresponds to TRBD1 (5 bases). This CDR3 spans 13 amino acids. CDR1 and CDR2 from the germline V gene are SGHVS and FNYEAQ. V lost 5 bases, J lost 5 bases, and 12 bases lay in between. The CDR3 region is CASSRGGETEAFF. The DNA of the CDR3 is TGTGCCAGCAGCCGGGGGGGGGAGACTGAAGCTTTCTTT.

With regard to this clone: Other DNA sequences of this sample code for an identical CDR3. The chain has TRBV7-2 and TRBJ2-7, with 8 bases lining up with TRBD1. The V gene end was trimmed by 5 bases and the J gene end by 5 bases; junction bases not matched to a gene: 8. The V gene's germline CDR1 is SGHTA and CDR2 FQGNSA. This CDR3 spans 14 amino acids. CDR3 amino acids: CASSRRTGSDEQYF. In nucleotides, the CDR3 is TGTGCCAGCAGCCGACGGACAGGGTCCGACGAGCAGTACTTC.